Shown below are 18 T cell receptor beta chains from a single sample sequenced in a study of T cell repertoires in cytomegalovirus infection. These receptors' antigens are unknown. Via MiXCR, TCRdb re-called the reads, giving one row per CDR3 protein. The profile shows under 850,000 distinct CDR3 sequences, approximately 33% of them singletons. This material consisted of cultured PBMCs, taken from culture after CMV antigen stimulation. The receptor source for this set is a human donor in good health (CMV status not recorded). Some clones in this sample may be carry-over from other donors' samples.

The chain links TRBV7-6 to TRBJ1-1; a weak D match, TRBD1 (5 bases). Germline CDR1 reads SGHVS; CDR2 reads FNYEAQ. The V end lost 2 bases, the J end lost 7 bases, and 17 bases lay between the germline ends. There are 15 residues in the CDR3. CDR3 loop: CASSLSGGLVGEAFF. In DNA form, the CDR3 reads TGTGCCAGCAGCTTAAGTGGGGGACTGGTGGGTGAAGCTTTCTTT. The entire variable domain, with the rest obtained from reference TRBV7-6 and TRBJ1-1, is as follows: GAGVSQSPRYKVTKRGQDVALRCDPISGHVSLYWYRQALGQGPEFLTYFNYEAQQDKSGLPNDRFSAERPEGSISTLTIQRTEQRDSAMYRCASSLSGGLVGEAFFGQGTRLTVV.

This clonotype was seen at least ten times. The chain employs TRBV6-1 and TRBJ1-3; TRBD1 agrees at 7 bases. CDR1 and CDR2 from the germline V gene are MNHNS and SASEGT. V trimming: 6 bases; J trimming: 2 bases; junction bases outside the gene matches: 10. The CDR3 covers 16 residues. The CDR3 DNA reads TGTGCCAGCAGGGAGAACCCGGGACAGCCTGGAAACACCATATATTTT. Protein: CASRENPGQPGNTIYF.

This clonotype was seen a handful of times. The rearrangement uses TRBV7-2 and TRBJ2-2; D is tentatively TRBD1 or TRBD2 (5 bases each). Germline V lookup: CDR1 SGHTA, CDR2 FQGNSA. The V and J ends lost 4 bases and 5 bases respectively, with 23 bases between them. The CDR3 sequence is 18 residues long. Here the CDR3 reads CASSYSWGSAPRTGELFF. DNA of the CDR3: TGTGCCAGCAGCTATAGTTGGGGGTCAGCGCCAAGGACCGGGGAGCTGTTTTTT.

CDR3 protein: CAISESGQGNSPLHF. The CDR3 region has the DNA TGTGCCATCAGTGAGTCAGGACAGGGGAATTCACCCCTCCACTTT. The chain carries TRBV10-3 and TRBJ1-6, with 9 nucleotides matching TRBD1. J gave up 7 bases and V 0 bases, and 1 base lay outside the gene matches. The CDR3 loop spans 15 amino acids. Germline CDR1 ENHRY, CDR2 SYGVKD.

At least ten counts were recorded for this clonotype. V usage is TRBV7-2 and J usage is TRBJ1-1, with a possible D match to TRBD1 (6 bases). Trimming left V 5 bases short and J 0 bases short, with 10 bases between. The CDR3 has 14 residues. Germline CDR1 is SGHTA and CDR2 is FQGNSA. The DNA for the CDR3 is TGTGCCAGCAGCGCGGGACACTTGAACACTGAAGCTTTCTTT. It specifies CASSAGHLNTEAFF.

This clonotype was detected only a few times. The chain links TRBV7-9 to TRBJ2-1; D possibly corresponds to TRBD1 (6 bases). V was clipped by 11 bases and J by 12 bases, with 20 bases between them. The CDR3 sequence is 12 residues long. From germline, CDR1 is SEHNR and CDR2 FQNEAQ (reference sequence). This CDR3 reads CAGEGELAGQFF. The CDR3 bases are TGTGCCGGCGAGGGGGAGCTGGCCGGGCAGTTCTTC.

This clonotype was counted many times. V usage is TRBV7-2 and J usage is TRBJ1-2; possible D gene TRBD1, 5 bases. The CDR3 sequence is 17 residues long. The germline CDR1 and CDR2 sequences are SGHTA and FQGNSA. The ends were cut back, 1 base at V and 4 bases at J, with 19 bases in the middle. CDR3: CASSLVPGQGGPYGYTF. For the CDR3, the DNA is TGTGCCAGCAGCTTAGTACCAGGGCAGGGAGGTCCCTATGGCTACACCTTC. The full variable domain, rest sourced from reference TRBV7-2 and TRBJ1-2, is GAGVSQSPSNKVTEKGKDVELRCDPISGHTALYWYRQSLGQGLEFLIYFQGNSAPDKSGLPSDRFSAERTGGSVSTLTIQRTQQEDSAVYLCASSLVPGQGGPYGYTFGSGTRLTVV.

V gene TRBV7-6 combines with J gene TRBJ2-7; 8 nucleotides align to TRBD2. CDR1 is SGHVS, CDR2 FNYEAQ, per germline. J lost 2 bases, V lost 6 bases, and 9 bases had no gene match. The CDR3 is 15 amino acids. The chain's CDR3 is CASRPGLGVPYEQYF. CDR3 sequence (DNA): TGTGCCAGCAGGCCGGGACTAGGGGTCCCCTACGAGCAGTACTTC.

The gene calls are TRBV7-2 and TRBJ2-3, with no clear D. CDR1 is SGHTA, CDR2 FQGNSA, per germline. V was shortened by 4 bases and J by 2 bases, with 13 bases between the two germline ends. The length of the CDR3 is 15 residues. This CDR3 is CASSSPAPHTDTQYF. The CDR3 DNA reads as TGTGCCAGCAGCTCGCCGGCCCCCCACACAGATACGCAGTATTTT. The full variable domain, rest sourced from reference TRBV7-2 and TRBJ2-3, is GAGVSQSPSNKVTEKGKDVELRCDPISGHTALYWYRQSLGQGLEFLIYFQGNSAPDKSGLPSDRFSAERTGGSVSTLTIQRTQQEDSAVYLCASSSPAPHTDTQYFGPGTRLTVL.

This clonotype was seen more than once but under ten times. The V gene is TRBV15, the J gene TRBJ1-6; D not certain. The germline gives CDR1 LNHNV, CDR2 YYDKDF (reference sequence). This CDR3 contains 18 residues. The ends were cut back, 3 bases at V and 6 bases at J, with 21 bases in the middle. In nucleotides, the CDR3 is TGTGCCACCAGCAGTGACCGACGTCCTTTCGTGGGTAATTCACCCCTCCACTTT. This encodes CATSSDRRPFVGNSPLHF.

This chain's CDR3 is CASSPVRQGGETQYF. The CDR3, as DNA: TGTGCCAGCTCTCCCGTTCGGCAGGGAGGAGAGACCCAGTACTTC. The chain uses TRBV18 and TRBJ2-5; a possible D gene is TRBD2 (6 bases). The germline CDR1 and CDR2 sequences are KGHSH and LQKENI. Trimming pared 6 bases from V and 4 bases from J, leaving 18 bases between. The CDR3 extends over 15 amino acids.

The chain links TRBV5-1 to TRBJ2-3; no clear D. There are 13 residues in the CDR3. V gave up 4 bases and J gave up 4 bases, with 10 bases separating them. Germline CDR1 SGHRS, CDR2 YFSETQ. Here the CDR3 reads CASSPPQPDTQYF. CDR3 coding DNA: TGCGCCAGCAGCCCACCACAGCCAGATACGCAGTATTTT.

The chain has TRBV7-8 and TRBJ2-7; the match to TRBD1 covers 10 bases. CDR1 is SGHVS, CDR2 FQNEAQ, per germline. V lost 3 bases, J lost 7 bases, and 15 bases stayed unmatched. This CDR3 spans 17 amino acids. The CDR3 here is CASSFRSGQGDLEEQYF. CDR3 in DNA: TGTGCCAGCAGCTTCCGAAGCGGACAGGGGGACCTTGAAGAGCAGTACTTC.

The table lists this clonotype with a few counts. V gene TRBV12-3 or TRBV12-4 combines with J gene TRBJ2-1, with TRBD2 matching 8 bases. The J segment lost 8 bases and the V segment lost 3 bases, leaving 9 bases of the junction unmatched. The CDR3 totals 15 residues. The CDR3 coding sequence is TGTGCCAGCAGTTTGTTGTCGGGAGGGGGGCATGAGCAGTTCTTC. This codes for CASSLLSGGGHEQFF.

This chain links TRBV7-9 with TRBJ1-5; D gene unclear. Trimming left V 1 base short and J 2 bases short, with 9 bases between. This CDR3 is 15 amino acids long. Germline values: CDR1 SEHNR, CDR2 FQNEAQ (reference sequence). The CDR3 DNA follows: TGTGCCAGCAGCTTAGACGCCCTTGGCAATCAGCCCCAGCATTTT. It translates to CASSLDALGNQPQHF.

The V gene is TRBV28, the J gene TRBJ1-2; 7 bases are a match to TRBD1. This CDR3 spans 14 amino acids. Trimming removed 10 bases from V and 4 bases from J; junction bases left unmatched: 12. Germline V gene sequence: CDR1 MDHEN, CDR2 SYDVKM. In nucleotides, the CDR3 is TGTGCCACCACTCTAGGGACAGACCCCTATGGCTACACCTTC. Residues: CATTLGTDPYGYTF.

This clonotype was recorded many times. The CDR3 is CASSLRTSGVSKETQYF. The CDR3 coding sequence is TGTGCCAGCAGCCTTCGGACTAGCGGGGTCAGTAAAGAGACCCAGTACTTC. The chain employs TRBV7-2 and TRBJ2-5; 12 nucleotides match TRBD2. This CDR3 spans 17 amino acids. CDR1 SGHTA and CDR2 FQGNSA come from the germline V gene. V dropped 5 bases and J dropped 3; count of bases not matched to a gene: 10.

This clonotype turned up a few times. The chain recombines TRBV7-6 with TRBJ1-1, with D unclear. This CDR3 spans 16 amino acids. Deletions cut 3 bases from V and 4 bases from J, with 18 bases between. The germline gives CDR1 SGHVS, CDR2 FNYEAQ. The CDR3 sequence is CASSFPYSINRTEAFF. DNA for the CDR3: TGTGCCAGCAGCTTTCCTTACAGCATTAACCGCACTGAAGCTTTCTTT.